Listed below are T cell receptor beta chains from one sample, sequenced in a study of T cell clones after liver transplantation. Here immunoSEQ multiplex PCR was the method, and the copy in TCRdb shows in-frame clones only, minus some. The sample lists more than 95,000 clones; approximately 90% were seen once. Sequenced material: CD4+ T cells from blood, taken 12 months after liver transplant. These TCRs come from a human patient who received a liver transplant. The T cells may come from the graft donor. CDR3s include the opening cysteine and the closing phenylalanine or tryptophan. D genes are given only for firm matches. Clone size, where shown, is once, few, many, or a class for clones that have expanded.

CDR3 protein: CASSEGTGGNTIYF
CDR3 DNA: TGTGCCAGCAGTGAGGGGACAGGCGGAAACACCATATATTTT
CDR3 length: 14
V gene: TRBV6-1
J gene: TRBJ1-3
D gene: TRBD1
clone size: NA

CDR3 protein: CASSYLRGGWSTEAFF
CDR3 DNA: TGTGCCAGCAGTTACCTCCGGGGTGGGTGGAGCACTGAAGCTTTCTTT
CDR3 length: 16
V gene: TRBV6-5
J gene: TRBJ1-1
D gene: NA
clone size: NA

CDR3 protein: CASSIKGPPAGELFF
CDR3 DNA: TGCGCCAGCAGCATTAAGGGGCCCCCCGCCGGGGAGCTGTTTTTT
CDR3 length: 15
V gene: TRBV5-1
J gene: TRBJ2-2
D gene: NA
clone size: NA

CDR3 protein: CASTERGVDGEKLFF
CDR3 DNA: TGTGCCAGCACCGAACGCGGGGTCGATGGGGAAAAACTGTTTTTT
CDR3 length: 15
V gene: TRBV11-3
J gene: TRBJ1-4
D gene: NA
clone size: NA

CDR3 protein: CASSLGYAGITF
CDR3 DNA: TGCGCCAGCAGCTTGGGATATGCAGGGATCACCTTC
CDR3 length: 12
V gene: TRBV5-1
J gene: TRBJ1-2
D gene: NA
clone size: NA

CDR3 protein: CASSIGRYEQYF
CDR3 DNA: TGTGCCAGCAGCATCGGGCGCTACGAGCAGTACTTC
CDR3 length: 12
V gene: TRBV28
J gene: TRBJ2-7
D gene: NA
clone size: NA

CDR3 protein: CSVGQGHPGELFF
CDR3 DNA: TGCAGCGTTGGGCAGGGCCATCCCGGGGAGCTGTTTTTT
CDR3 length: 13
V gene: TRBV29-1
J gene: TRBJ2-2
D gene: NA
clone size: NA

CDR3 protein: CASSTRGSNTGELFF
CDR3 DNA: TGTGCCAGTAGTACTCGGGGATCCAACACCGGGGAGCTGTTTTTT
CDR3 length: 15
V gene: TRBV19
J gene: TRBJ2-2
D gene: NA
clone size: NA

CDR3 protein: CSVDQAELSYNEQFF
CDR3 DNA: TGCAGCGTTGACCAAGCGGAGCTCTCCTACAATGAGCAGTTCTTC
CDR3 length: 15
V gene: TRBV29-1
J gene: TRBJ2-1
D gene: NA
clone size: NA

CDR3 protein: CASSLDGSSGETQYF
CDR3 DNA: TGCGCCAGCAGCTTGGATGGGTCTAGTGGAGAGACCCAGTACTTC
CDR3 length: 15
V gene: TRBV5-1
J gene: TRBJ2-5
D gene: NA
clone size: NA

CDR3 protein: CASSRDGEGAYEQYF
CDR3 DNA: TGTGCCAGCAGCCGTGATGGGGAGGGGGCGTACGAGCAGTACTTC
CDR3 length: 15
V gene: TRBV6-5
J gene: TRBJ2-7
D gene: NA
clone size: NA

CDR3 protein: CSVPRLAGYNEQFF
CDR3 DNA: TGCAGCGTGCCGCGACTAGCGGGATACAATGAGCAGTTCTTC
CDR3 length: 14
V gene: TRBV29-1
J gene: TRBJ2-1
D gene: TRBD2
clone size: NA

CDR3 protein: CASSPVSSRETQYF
CDR3 DNA: TGTGCCAGCAGCCCGGTATCGAGCCGAGAGACCCAGTACTTC
CDR3 length: 14
V gene: TRBV5-4
J gene: TRBJ2-5
D gene: NA
clone size: NA

CDR3 protein: CASSLSQGEQFF
CDR3 DNA: TGCGCCAGCAGCTTGTCTCAAGGTGAGCAGTTCTTC
CDR3 length: 12
V gene: TRBV5-1
J gene: TRBJ2-1
D gene: NA
clone size: NA

CDR3 protein: CASSPRDSYNSPLHF
CDR3 DNA: TGTGCCAGCAGCCCACGGGACAGCTATAATTCACCCCTCCACTTT
CDR3 length: 15
V gene: TRBV7-6
J gene: TRBJ1-6
D gene: TRBD1
clone size: NA

CDR3 protein: CASSVKSGQGQESGNTIYF
CDR3 DNA: TGTGCCAGCAGCGTAAAGTCAGGACAGGGCCAAGAATCTGGAAACACCATATATTTT
CDR3 length: 19
V gene: TRBV9
J gene: TRBJ1-3
D gene: TRBD1
clone size: NA

CDR3 protein: CASGQGGLNNQPQHF
CDR3 DNA: TGTGCCAGCGGACAGGGGGGACTGAACAATCAGCCCCAGCATTTT
CDR3 length: 15
V gene: TRBV28
J gene: TRBJ1-5
D gene: TRBD1
clone size: NA

CDR3 protein: CASSDSGNQETQYF
CDR3 DNA: TGTGCCAGCAGCGATTCAGGAAACCAAGAGACCCAGTACTTC
CDR3 length: 14
V gene: TRBV28
J gene: TRBJ2-5
D gene: NA
clone size: once